One sample yielded the 30 T cell receptor beta chains listed below, sequenced in a study of blood T cell repertoires in COVID-19. The repertoire was sequenced with immunoSEQ multiplex PCR; TCRdb's copy has only in-frame clones and lacks some. Of 300,000 to 450,000 clones detected, 85% appear once; the ten largest clones hold 3.5% to 4%. Sequenced input: peripheral blood. Every receptor here comes from a woman between 18 and 29 years old with acute or convalescent COVID-19.

With respect to this clone: One end of the junction is discordant with germline, which a read error may explain. This chain uses TRBV6-5 with TRBJ1-1; no firm D call. The CDR3 runs 15 residues. Germline CDR1 reads MNHEY; CDR2 reads SVGAGI. The CDR3 is CASSHSLPNPIEAFF. As DNA, the CDR3 is TGTGCCAGCAGTCACTCCCTACCCAACCCCATTGAAGCTTTCTTT.

The chain recombines TRBV27 with TRBJ2-3; 7 bases are a match to TRBD1. The CDR3 is 15 amino acids. With V trimmed by 3 bases and J by 1 base, 4 bases remained unmatched. The germline V gene encodes CDR1 MNHEY and CDR2 SMNVEV (reference sequence). CDR3 loop: CASSFYTGGTDTQYF. DNA for the CDR3: TGTGCCAGCAGTTTCTATACAGGGGGCACAGATACGCAGTATTTT.

This chain joins TRBV28 and TRBJ1-2; 7 nucleotides match TRBD1. Unmatched junction bases numbered 9, after V lost 2 bases and J lost 3 bases. CDR3 length: 16 amino acids. Germline lookup yields CDR1 MDHEN and CDR2 SYDVKM. DNA for the CDR3: TGTGCCAGCAGTTTACCCTCGGGACAGACCGACTATGGCTACACCTTC. Encoded protein: CASSLPSGQTDYGYTF.

This sequence joins TRBV25-1 and TRBJ2-1; no definite D call. The germline CDR1 and CDR2 sequences are MGHDK and SYGVNS. V was trimmed by 2 bases and J by 6 bases, leaving 14 bases between them. The CDR3 consists of 15 residues. The CDR3 coding sequence is TGTGCCAGCAGTGAAGCGAAAGCTACGGGCAATGAGCAGTTCTTC. This translates into CASSEAKATGNEQFF.

The gene calls are TRBV25-1 and TRBJ2-1; a possible D gene is TRBD2 (6 bases). Trimming left V 3 bases short and J 1 base short, with 10 bases between. In germline, CDR1 is MGHDK, CDR2 SYGVNS. The CDR3 contains 15 residues. The CDR3 DNA follows: TGTGCCAGCAGTGAGGAGGGAGAATCCTACAATGAGCAGTTCTTC. Translated: CASSEEGESYNEQFF.

A single count supports this clone. The V gene is TRBV7-9, the J gene TRBJ1-5; the D gene is possibly TRBD1 (5 bases). The CDR3 extends over 14 amino acids. Looked up from germline, CDR1 is SEHNR and CDR2 is FQNEAQ (reference sequence). The V gene lost 5 bases and the J gene lost 0 bases, with 8 bases spanning the gap. The CDR3 DNA sequence: TGTGCCAGCAGCGAGACAGATAGCAATCAGCCCCAGCATTTT. Translation gives CASSETDSNQPQHF. Variable domain in full (rest from reference TRBV7-9 and TRBJ1-5): DTGVSQNPRHKITKRGQNVTFRCDPISEHNRLYWYRQTLGQGPEFLTYFQNEAQLEKSRLLSDRFSAERPKGSFSTLEIQRTEQGDSAMYLCASSETDSNQPQHFGDGTRLSIL.

V and J are TRBV24-1 and TRBJ1-2, with D tentatively TRBD1 (5 bases). V was cut by 6 bases and J by 6 bases, with 13 bases left in between. This CDR3 comprises 13 residues. Germline-derived CDR1 and CDR2 are KGHDR and SFDVKD. CDR3 in amino acids: CATSSQGGHGYTF. CDR3 DNA: TGTGCCACCAGTTCTCAGGGAGGACATGGCTACACCTTC.

The gene calls are TRBV27 and TRBJ2-3; perhaps TRBD2 as D (5 bases). V was pared by 8 bases and J by 11 bases, with 14 bases between. Germline assignment: CDR1 MNHEY and CDR2 SMNVEV (reference sequence). CDR3 length: 11 residues. The DNA for the CDR3 is TGTGCCAGCGCGAACACCCGGGGGCAGTATTTT. Its translation: CASANTRGQYF.

This chain joins TRBV3-1 (or the pseudogene TRBV3-2) and TRBJ2-3; a weak D match, TRBD2 (7 bases). From germline, CDR1 is LGHDT and CDR2 YNNKEL (reference sequence). Trimming removed 4 bases from V and 3 bases from J, with 14 bases in between. The length of the CDR3 is 15 residues. CDR3 region: CASSLRGEGTDTQYF. The DNA for the CDR3 is TGTGCCAGCAGCCTTAGGGGGGAGGGTACAGATACGCAGTATTTT.

This clone was counted between two and nine times. This chain uses TRBV10-3 with TRBJ2-7, with a tentative D call TRBD2 (6 bases). CDR3 length: 11 residues. V was cut by 6 bases and J by 5 bases, with 8 bases left in between. Germline CDR1 reads ENHRY; CDR2 reads SYGVKD. The CDR3 coding sequence is TGTGCCATCAGGGACTACCACGAGCAGTACTTC. Translation: CAIRDYHEQYF.

The chain has TRBV19 and TRBJ1-6; TRBD1 might be the D (6 bases). Looked up from germline, CDR1 is LNHDA and CDR2 is SQIVND (reference sequence). V was trimmed by 6 bases and J by 13 bases, leaving 13 bases between them. The CDR3 covers 12 residues. CDR3 coding DNA: TGTGCCAGTAGCAGAAGGGGGAATCCCCTCCACTTT. It translates to CASSRRGNPLHF.

This rearrangement joins TRBV2 to TRBJ2-1, with 8 bases matching TRBD2. The CDR3 is made up of 12 amino acids. With V trimmed by 7 bases and J by 8 bases, 4 bases remained unmatched. Germline CDR1 reads SNHLY; CDR2 reads FYNNEI. The DNA for the CDR3 is TGTGCCAGCATCCCGGGGGGGTATGAGCAGTTCTTC. Translating gives CASIPGGYEQFF.

The chain employs TRBV28 and TRBJ1-2; 10 bases are shared with TRBD1. This CDR3 is 19 amino acids long. V was pared by 5 bases and J by 0 bases, with 15 bases of the junction left unmatched. CDR1 and CDR2 from the germline V gene are MDHEN and SYDVKM. CDR3 amino acids: CASSGGYLGQGRANYGYTF. The CDR3 DNA sequence: TGTGCCAGCAGTGGGGGATACCTGGGACAGGGGAGGGCTAACTATGGCTACACCTTC.

V is TRBV9 and J is TRBJ2-5; 7 bases are shared with TRBD1. Per germline, CDR1 SGDLS and CDR2 YYNGEE. Trimming removed 3 bases from V and 7 bases from J; junction bases left unmatched: 15. The CDR3 loop spans 16 amino acids. CDR3 loop: CASSAERGYPGGTQYF. CDR3 sequence (DNA): TGTGCCAGCAGCGCAGAACGAGGGTACCCAGGGGGGACCCAGTACTTC.

This chain connects TRBV5-6 to TRBJ2-7; D not certain. V dropped 0 bases and J dropped 0 bases, with 7 bases sitting between them. The CDR3 extends over 14 amino acids. Germline V gene lookup returns CDR1 SGHDT and CDR2 YYEEEE. In nucleotides, the CDR3 is TGTGCCAGCAGCTTGGGGTCAGGCTCCTACGAGCAGTACTTC. Its translation: CASSLGSGSYEQYF.

This rearrangement joins TRBV6-6 to TRBJ2-3; 9 bases are shared with TRBD2. Losses at the gene ends were 7 bases for V and 5 bases for J; bases not matched to a gene: 7. The CDR3 totals 14 residues. Germline loops: CDR1 MNHNY, CDR2 SVGAGI (reference sequence). Here the CDR3 reads CASIAGGAVDTQYF. CDR3 bases: TGTGCCAGCATCGCGGGGGGGGCCGTAGATACGCAGTATTTT.

The chain links TRBV11-2 to TRBJ2-1, with TRBD2 identical over 14 bases. The CDR3 runs 16 residues. CDR1 is SGHAT, CDR2 FQNNGV, per germline. Germline trimming cut 0 bases from V and 11 bases from J; bases unmatched to any gene: 6. In DNA, the CDR3 is TGTGCCAGCAGCTTAGATGGGACTAGCGGGGGCGCCAAGCAGTTCTTC. This encodes CASSLDGTSGGAKQFF.

The chain is built from TRBV27 and TRBJ1-5; D call uncertain. CDR1 is MNHEY, CDR2 SMNVEV, per germline (reference sequence). V lost 3 bases to trimming and J lost 2 bases, with 8 bases between them. This CDR3 is built from 14 residues. The chain's CDR3 is CASSLYPRNQPQHF. CDR3 nucleotide sequence: TGTGCCAGCAGTTTGTATCCCCGCAATCAGCCCCAGCATTTT.

The rearrangement links TRBV6-5 to TRBJ1-6, with 7 nucleotides matching TRBD1. Trimming took 8 bases from V and 10 from J; bases not matched to a gene: 8. CDR3 size: 13 residues. The germline gives CDR1 MNHEY, CDR2 SVGAGI. The CDR3 sequence: CASCDRVDSPLHF. The CDR3 DNA reads as TGTGCCAGCTGCGACAGGGTTGACTCACCCCTCCACTTT.

The chain is built from TRBV7-9 and TRBJ1-4; no definite D call. The CDR3 runs to 15 residues. The germline V gene has CDR1 SEHNR and CDR2 FQNEAQ (reference sequence). The ends were cut back, 1 base at V and 4 bases at J, with 10 bases in the middle. CDR3 DNA: TGTGCCAGCAGCTTAGGGCCACAGCTTAATGAAAAACTGTTTTTT. Protein product: CASSLGPQLNEKLFF.

The rearrangement uses TRBV29-1 and TRBJ1-4; D unclear. CDR1 is SQVTM and CDR2 is ANQGSEA in the germline V gene. V lost 0 bases and J lost 8, with 13 bases in between. The CDR3 runs 14 residues. CDR3 DNA: TGCAGCGTTGAAGATTCCACAGAGGGAGAAAAACTGTTTTTT. Translation: CSVEDSTEGEKLFF. Drawing the rest from reference TRBV29-1 and TRBJ1-4, the complete variable domain is SAVISQKPSRDICQRGTSLTIQCQVDSQVTMMFWYRQQPGQSLTLIATANQGSEATYESGFVIDKFPISRPNLTFSTLTVSNMSPEDSSIYLCSVEDSTEGEKLFFGSGTQLSVL.

The genes are TRBV6-5 and TRBJ1-2, with 8 bases fitting TRBD1. The CDR3 extends over 16 amino acids. Unmatched junction bases numbered 7, after V lost 0 bases and J lost 4 bases. Germline CDR1 and CDR2: MNHEY and SVGAGI. The CDR3 loop is CASSYSETGEPYGYTF. The CDR3 DNA reads as TGTGCCAGCAGTTACTCAGAGACAGGGGAGCCCTATGGCTACACCTTC.

The chain employs TRBV3-1 (or the pseudogene TRBV3-2) and TRBJ1-4; D unresolved. The V and J ends lost 0 bases and 0 bases respectively, with 8 bases between them. CDR1 and CDR2 from the germline V gene are LGHDT and YNNKEL (reference sequence). CDR3 length: 16 residues. CDR3 bases: TGTGCCAGCAGCCAAGAACGAACTGCAACTAATGAAAAACTGTTTTTT. As protein: CASSQERTATNEKLFF.

The chain is built from TRBV29-1 and TRBJ1-1, with 11 bases matching TRBD1. V shed 6 bases, J shed 4 bases, and the junction held 4 bases outside the gene matches. This CDR3 spans 13 amino acids. Germline V gene sequence: CDR1 SQVTM, CDR2 ANQGSEA. This CDR3 is CSVGDRGSTEAFF. CDR3 sequence (DNA): TGCAGCGTGGGGGACAGGGGGAGCACTGAAGCTTTCTTT.

The chain combines TRBV12-3 or TRBV12-4 with TRBJ1-2, with D possibly being TRBD1 (5 bases). V was cut by 6 bases and J by 7 bases, with 9 bases left in between. This CDR3 has 11 residues. This CDR3 is CASSQGLGYTF. In nucleotides, the CDR3 is TGTGCCAGCAGCCAGGGTCTTGGCTACACCTTC.

The chain employs TRBV28 and TRBJ1-1; 9 nucleotides agree with TRBD1. Trimming cost V 4 bases and J 9 bases; bases outside gene matches: 18. Germline V lookup: CDR1 MDHEN, CDR2 SYDVKM. The CDR3 spans 17 residues. The CDR3 nucleotides are TGTGCCAGCAGTTCACTAACTACGGCGGGACAGGGAGGGCAAGCTTTCTTT. As protein: CASSSLTTAGQGGQAFF.

This chain uses TRBV9 with TRBJ2-7; the D gene is possibly TRBD2 (5 bases). Germline lookup yields CDR1 SGDLS and CDR2 YYNGEE. The CDR3 length is 15 residues. V was clipped by 1 base and J by 7 bases, with 18 bases between them. The CDR3 here is CASSVQEGGLREQYF. The CDR3, as DNA: TGTGCCAGCAGCGTACAAGAAGGCGGGTTGAGAGAGCAGTACTTC.

This chain uses TRBV19 with TRBJ2-7; TRBD2 is a possible D gene (6 bases). The CDR3 extends over 15 amino acids. The ends were cut back, 6 bases at V and 2 bases at J, with 17 bases in the middle. CDR1 LNHDA and CDR2 SQIVND come from the germline V gene (reference sequence). The CDR3 sequence: CASSLRSPGAYEQYF. The CDR3 nucleotides are TGTGCCAGTAGCCTCCGATCCCCGGGGGCCTACGAGCAGTACTTC.

V usage is TRBV9 and J usage is TRBJ1-2; TRBD1 agrees at 7 bases. The CDR3 totals 12 residues. Trimming at V came to 7 bases and at J to 5 bases, leaving 5 bases not matched to a gene. Germline loops: CDR1 SGDLS, CDR2 YYNGEE. CDR3 in amino acids: CASDRVGYGYTF. The CDR3 DNA is TGTGCCAGCGACAGGGTGGGGTATGGCTACACCTTC.

The genes are TRBV5-8 and TRBJ1-5; TRBD1 aligns across 7 bases. The CDR3 has 12 residues. J gave up 4 bases and V 5 bases, and 0 bases lay outside the gene matches. The germline CDR1 and CDR2 sequences are SGHTS and YDEGEE. The CDR3 DNA follows: TGTGCCAGCAGGGGACAGAATCAGCCCCAGCATTTT. It translates to CASRGQNQPQHF.